These 28 T cell receptor beta chains came from one sample sequenced in a study of response to subunit inactivated influenza vaccine. TCRdb re-called the RT-PCR reads through MiXCR, storing one row per CDR3 protein. Of more than 450,000 distinct CDR3 sequences listed, about 11% are singletons. These data were also filed under a second study, of T cells expressing NK-cell markers. That report notes: 5'RACE template switching built TCR beta cDNA with unique molecular identifiers.

The starting material was PBMCs from blood, obtained on the day of vaccination. These receptors were taken from a man aged 45 to 65 who received an inactivated influenza vaccine.

This clonotype was detected a few times. The chain has TRBV6-5 and TRBJ2-3; no firm D call. Trimming shortened V by 0 bases and J by 5 bases, and 9 bases separated the two germline ends. Germline V lookup: CDR1 MNHEY, CDR2 SVGAGI. The CDR3 totals 14 residues. This CDR3 is CASSYSFLEDTQYF. For the CDR3, the DNA is TGTGCCAGCAGTTACTCGTTCTTGGAAGATACGCAGTATTTT.

This clonotype was seen a handful of times. The chain is built from TRBV20-1 and TRBJ2-7, with D tentatively TRBD2 (5 bases). Trimming removed 5 bases from V and 3 bases from J, with 14 bases in between. This CDR3 has 13 amino acids. Germline V gene lookup returns CDR1 DFQATT and CDR2 SNEGSKA (reference sequence). For the CDR3, the DNA is TGCAGTGCTGTGGGCAGGACTTTCTACGAGCAGTACTTC. Amino acids: CSAVGRTFYEQYF.

The rearrangement joins TRBV12-3 or TRBV12-4 to TRBJ2-5; no clear D gene. V was cut by 6 bases and J by 1 base, with 12 bases left in between. The CDR3 covers 14 residues. The CDR3 reads CASRETGPQETQYF. The CDR3 nucleotides read TGTGCCAGCAGGGAAACCGGGCCCCAAGAGACCCAGTACTTC.

This clonotype has only a few counts. The V gene is TRBV29-1, the J gene TRBJ2-1, with 13 positions matching TRBD2. This CDR3 is 19 amino acids long. The V gene's germline CDR1 is SQVTM and CDR2 ANQGSEA. The ends lost 0 bases at V and 3 bases at J; junction bases unmatched: 11. CDR3 protein: CSVEDPGLAGKGLYNEQFF. CDR3 sequence (DNA): TGCAGCGTTGAAGACCCGGGACTAGCGGGAAAGGGGCTCTACAATGAGCAGTTCTTC.

The chain is built from TRBV11-2 and TRBJ1-5, with TRBD1 matching over 7 bases. Trimming took 5 bases from V and 5 from J; bases not matched to a gene: 9. CDR1 and CDR2 (germline): SGHAT, FQNNGV. The CDR3 has 15 amino acids. CDR3 nucleotide sequence: TGTGCCAGCAGCCTTGTACAGGGGTCGGATCAGCCCCAGCATTTT. The encoded protein is CASSLVQGSDQPQHF. Looking up the rest from reference TRBV11-2 and TRBJ1-5 gives the full variable domain: EAGVAQSPRYKIIEKRQSVAFWCNPISGHATLYWYQQILGQGPKLLIQFQNNGVVDDSQLPKDRFSAERLKGVDSTLKIQPAKLEDSAVYLCASSLVQGSDQPQHFGDGTRLSIL.

This clonotype occurred many times. The V and J genes are TRBV6-2 or TRBV6-3 and TRBJ1-5, with D maybe TRBD1 (5 bases). Germline values: CDR1 MNHEY, CDR2 SVGEGT. CDR3 length: 14 residues. The V end was cut by 6 bases, the J end by 4 bases, with 13 bases between. In DNA, the CDR3 is TGTGCCAGCAGAAGACAGAGCCGGAATCAGCCCCAGCATTTT. It codes for CASRRQSRNQPQHF.

The chain carries TRBV18 and TRBJ1-6, with TRBD1 identical over 9 bases. The CDR3 has 15 amino acids. The germline gives CDR1 KGHSH, CDR2 LQKENI. V lost 5 bases and J lost 9; bases outside the gene matches: 8. The CDR3 loop is CASSTRTGESSPLHF. DNA of the CDR3: TGTGCCAGCTCAACCCGGACAGGGGAAAGTTCACCCCTCCACTTT.

There are a few counts of this clonotype. This chain connects TRBV29-1 to TRBJ2-3; D possibly corresponds to TRBD2 (6 bases). The ends were cut back, 6 bases at V and 5 bases at J, with 12 bases in the middle. Germline V gene lookup returns CDR1 SQVTM and CDR2 ANQGSEA. The CDR3 has 12 residues. The CDR3 DNA is TGCAGCGTCTCCCCAGCGGGAGATACGCAGTATTTT. Protein product: CSVSPAGDTQYF.

CDR3 bases: TGTGCCACTCACGGGCAGGGGGTAATCTACGAGCAGTACTTC. It encodes CATHGQGVIYEQYF. V usage is TRBV6-2 or TRBV6-3 and J usage is TRBJ2-7; TRBD1 agrees at 7 bases. Germline CDR1 is MNHEY and CDR2 is SVGEGT. This CDR3 is 14 amino acids long. The J segment lost 3 bases and the V segment lost 10 bases, leaving 12 bases of the junction unmatched.

This clonotype was observed a few times. At one boundary the junction diverges from the germline segment, which might be a read error. For the CDR3, the DNA is TGCAGTGCTAGAGTGGAGCCCACAGGGTCCTTT. Its translation is CSARVEPTGSF. The chain has TRBV20-1 and TRBJ1-1; possible D gene TRBD1, 6 bases. CDR1 is DFQATT, CDR2 SNEGSKA, per germline (reference sequence). This CDR3 comprises 11 residues.

In its sample, this clonotype was seen a few times. V usage is TRBV10-3 and J usage is TRBJ2-7; no firm D call. Germline CDR1 and CDR2: ENHRY and SYGVKD. This CDR3 is 12 amino acids long. V was pared by 0 bases and J by 13 bases, with 13 bases between. DNA for the CDR3: TGTGCCATCAGTGAGTCGATTAGTGCCGCATACTTC. As protein: CAISESISAAYF.

In its sample, this clonotype was seen many times. The V gene is TRBV5-1, the J gene TRBJ2-7, with 7 bases matching TRBD1. The CDR3 length is 14 residues. Trimming took 0 bases from V and 6 from J; bases not matched to a gene: 6. CDR1 and CDR2 (germline): SGHRS, YFSETQ. CDR3 residues: CASSLVDRVSEQYF. In nucleotides, the CDR3 is TGCGCCAGCAGCTTGGTCGACAGGGTAAGCGAGCAGTACTTC.

The rearrangement joins TRBV5-1 to TRBJ1-2; D perhaps matches TRBD1 (6 bases). This CDR3 contains 16 residues. The V gene lost 3 bases and the J gene lost 8 bases, with 23 bases spanning the gap. CDR1 and CDR2 from the germline V gene are SGHRS and YFSETQ. CDR3 DNA sequence: TGCGCCAGCAGCTCAGTACCCACCGGGGGGGCTTACGGCTACACCTTC. Its translation: CASSSVPTGGAYGYTF.

The V and J genes are TRBV12-3 or TRBV12-4 and TRBJ2-1; no clear D gene. Trimming removed 5 bases at V and 7 bases at J, with 15 bases between. The CDR3 covers 14 residues. The DNA of the CDR3 is TGTGCCAGCAGTGCGACCGGGTCACGGAATGAGCAGTTCTTC. Its protein is CASSATGSRNEQFF.

The rearrangement uses TRBV9 and TRBJ2-3, with TRBD2 identical over 8 bases. Trimming cost V 0 bases and J 4 bases; bases outside gene matches: 7. This CDR3 is built from 16 residues. From germline, CDR1 is SGDLS and CDR2 YYNGEE. As DNA, the CDR3 is TGTGCCAGCAGCGTAGGGAACGCGGGGGGCGCAGATACGCAGTATTTT. It translates to CASSVGNAGGADTQYF.

This clonotype was observed a few times. The chain joins TRBV19 to TRBJ1-5, with TRBD1 as a possible D gene (5 bases). Germline V lookup: CDR1 LNHDA, CDR2 SQIVND (reference sequence). The CDR3 contains 14 residues. With 7 bases removed from V and 0 bases from J, the gap between germline ends came to 10 bases. CDR3 region: CASTGGYSNQPQHF. CDR3 DNA sequence: TGTGCCAGTACTGGGGGATATAGCAATCAGCCCCAGCATTTT.

This rearrangement joins TRBV3-1 to TRBJ2-1, with unresolved D. Germline V gene sequence: CDR1 LGHDT, CDR2 YNNKEL (reference sequence). V dropped 2 bases and J dropped 7 bases, with 6 bases sitting between them. The CDR3 is 12 residues long. The CDR3 region is CASSQWLNEQFF. As DNA, the CDR3 is TGTGCCAGCAGCCAATGGCTAAATGAGCAGTTCTTC.

CDR3 nucleotide sequence: TGTGCCAGCAGTACTGGGACAGGGGGAATGAAACTGTTTTTT. This sequence encodes CASSTGTGGMKLFF. The chain couples TRBV12-3 or TRBV12-4 to TRBJ1-4; TRBD1 agrees at 11 bases. The junction had 7 bases not matched to a gene; V was cut back by 5 bases and J by 11 bases. This CDR3 spans 14 amino acids.

The chain has TRBV6-1 and TRBJ2-1; D is perhaps TRBD2 (6 bases). The CDR3 is 14 amino acids. Germline-derived CDR1 and CDR2 are MNHNS and SASEGT. V was pared by 4 bases and J by 7 bases, with 14 bases between. CDR3 amino acids: CASSAAGGGNEQFF. CDR3 DNA: TGTGCCAGCAGTGCAGCGGGCGGCGGTAATGAGCAGTTCTTC.

The chain couples TRBV25-1 to TRBJ2-1; D gene uncertain. The V and J ends lost 4 bases and 8 bases respectively, with 12 bases between them. The CDR3 extends over 13 amino acids. The germline V gene encodes CDR1 MGHDK and CDR2 SYGVNS. CDR3 sequence: CASSVDVQDEQFF. CDR3 nucleotide sequence: TGTGCCAGCAGTGTGGATGTACAAGATGAGCAGTTCTTC.

The table lists this clonotype with a few counts. The genes are TRBV5-1 and TRBJ2-7; the match to TRBD1 covers 8 bases. This CDR3 contains 15 residues. V was clipped by 0 bases and J by 4 bases; unmatched bases: 6. The germline V gene encodes CDR1 SGHRS and CDR2 YFSETQ. The CDR3 DNA sequence: TGCGCCAGCAGCTTGGGTGACAGGGGTTGGTACGAGCAGTACTTC. Translation gives CASSLGDRGWYEQYF.

In this sample, this clonotype turned up a few times. The chain joins TRBV4-3 to TRBJ2-1, with D possibly matching TRBD2 (6 bases). CDR1 and CDR2 from the germline V gene are LGHNA and YSLEER. CDR3 size: 15 residues. Between the trimmed V and J ends, which lost 0 bases and 6 bases, there was a span of 12 bases. CDR3: CASSQDGGKVNEQFF. For the CDR3, the DNA is TGCGCCAGCAGCCAAGATGGAGGGAAGGTCAATGAGCAGTTCTTC.

This clonotype was seen a handful of times. This sequence joins TRBV28 and TRBJ2-2, with 12 nucleotides matching TRBD2. V was pared by 7 bases and J by 5 bases, with 2 bases of the junction left unmatched. In germline, CDR1 is MDHEN, CDR2 SYDVKM. This CDR3 has 14 residues. The CDR3 DNA is TGTGCCAGCACCGGACTAGCGGGGACCGGGGAGCTGTTTTTT. Residues: CASTGLAGTGELFF.

The sample holds a few counts of this clonotype. The CDR3 spells CASSLGPSGPTYEQYF. CDR3 bases: TGTGCCAGCAGCTTAGGGCCCTCAGGCCCAACCTACGAGCAGTACTTC. The chain links TRBV7-9 to TRBJ2-7; D is unclear. The germline V gene has CDR1 SEHNR and CDR2 FQNEAQ (reference sequence). With 1 base removed from V and 2 bases from J, the gap between germline ends came to 15 bases. The CDR3 is made up of 16 amino acids.

This clonotype was picked up a small number of times. The gene calls are TRBV27 and TRBJ1-5; weak D call: TRBD1 (6 bases). The V and J ends lost 0 bases and 3 bases respectively, with 15 bases between them. Germline V CDR1 and CDR2: MNHEY, SMNVEV (reference sequence). The CDR3 runs 17 residues. The CDR3 sequence: CASSLSSRRGSNQPQHF. The CDR3 bases are TGTGCCAGCAGTTTATCGAGCCGCAGGGGATCCAATCAGCCCCAGCATTTT.

This clonotype has ten or more counts. The rearrangement uses TRBV7-9 and TRBJ2-1, with TRBD2 as a possible D gene (6 bases). Trimming left V 5 bases short and J 5 bases short, with 10 bases between. The germline gives CDR1 SEHNR, CDR2 FQNEAQ (reference sequence). The CDR3 has 13 residues. The CDR3 is CASSTGRNNEQFF. In DNA, the CDR3 is TGTGCCAGCAGCACGGGGAGGAACAATGAGCAGTTCTTC.

In this sample, this clonotype turned up a few times. V and J are TRBV10-3 and TRBJ2-2; 8 bases match TRBD2. The CDR3 runs 15 residues. J lost 6 bases, V lost 2 bases, and 5 bases had no gene match. Germline lookup yields CDR1 ENHRY and CDR2 SYGVKD. The CDR3 DNA is TGTGCCATCAGTGAGCCAGCGGGAGTGTCCGGGGAGCTGTTTTTT. Its translation is CAISEPAGVSGELFF.

This chain joins TRBV20-1 and TRBJ2-3, with 7 nucleotides matching TRBD2. This CDR3 spans 19 amino acids. Trimming took 2 bases from V and 2 from J; bases not matched to a gene: 19. Germline lookup yields CDR1 DFQATT and CDR2 SNEGSKA (reference sequence). CDR3 coding DNA: TGCAGTGCTAGACTCAAGACCGGGCTAGCGGACCTTTCCACAGATACGCAGTATTTT. Translated: CSARLKTGLADLSTDTQYF.